This TCR beta chain emerged from a study of human T cells and chemical hapten exposure. Time point given: patch test 1, 2 weeks after DPC sensitization. Documented treatment: therapeutic diphenylcyclopropenone sensitization with weekly scalp DPC. V lost 1 base and J 8 bases, leaving 12 bases between the germline ends. This CDR3 region has 14 residues. Germline V CDR1 and CDR2: LNHDA, SQIVND (reference sequence). MiXCR, applied by TCRdb to the RACE reads, yields one record per CDR3 protein. Found here are 65,000 to 95,000 distinct CDR3 sequences, about an eighth of them singletons; the top ten hold about 3.7%.

This material consisted of whole blood, taken in connection with sensitization to the hapten diphenylcyclopropenone (DPC). The receptor was derived from a woman aged 55-69 years with alopecia areata. Some clones in this sample may be carry-over from other donors' samples. This chain connects TRBV19 to TRBJ1-5, with a weak D call TRBD1 (5 bases). CDR3 sequence: CASSIGGDLEPQHF. CDR3 DNA sequence: TGTGCCAGTAGTATAGGAGGGGATTTAGAGCCCCAGCATTTT.